The T cell receptor beta chain under discussion was sequenced for a study of a mutant IDH1 vaccine in newly diagnosed glioma. About the research overall: Patients received vaccination from 4-6 weeks after radiotherapy alone, or with temozolomide cycles. Before enrollment, the patients had been treated with radiotherapy alone, temozolomide alone, or both together. Most of them had received both.

Sequencing was performed with immunoSEQ multiplex PCR; in TCRdb, only in-frame clones are kept and a portion is missing. The table records around 23,000 clones, more than 70% of them present only once. The CDR3 runs 18 residues. Germline CDR1 reads MDHEN; CDR2 reads SYDVKM. Trimming cost V 1 base and J 4 bases; bases outside gene matches: 15. The sample's time point: week 47, end of study. Vaccine doses each comprised 300 ug of mutant IDH1 20-mer peptide, with topical imiquimod. Eight vaccine injections were given to patients in weeks 1, 3, 5, 7, 11, 15, 19 and 23. A word on this clone: Its specificity is not known.

The chain is built from TRBV28 and TRBJ2-5, with 7 bases that match TRBD1. The clonotype originates from a man aged 40-49 years with glioma. The material sequenced was PBMCs, taken from a glioma patient whose treatment included an IDH1 peptide vaccine. The CDR3 protein is CASSLSANRGSSGETQYF. The CDR3 bases are TGTGCCAGCAGTTTATCGGCCAACAGGGGAAGTTCGGGAGAGACCCAGTACTTC.